Listed below are T cell receptor beta chains from one sample, sequenced in a study of blood T cells in healthy people across ages. TCRdb re-called the 5' RACE reads through MiXCR, storing one row per CDR3 protein. The top ten hold 6.5% to 8.5% of the sample, which has 1.5 million to 2 million distinct CDR3 sequences, roughly 27% seen once. Material: blood. The origin of the receptors is a woman aged 25 to 39 in good health. Both conserved end residues are part of each CDR3. A D gene is named only where the DNA matches it firmly. Size is omitted from some rows. Given values are once, few, many or a class for expanded clones.

clone_size,v_call,j_call,cdr3_length,d_call,cdr3_nt,cdr3_aa
few,TRBV7-9,TRBJ1-1,12,NA,TGTGCCAGCAGCAGGGGAACCACTGAAGCTTTCTTT,CASSRGTTEAFF
few,TRBV7-3,TRBJ2-5,14,NA,TGTGCCAGCAGCTTAGGCACACCTGAAGAGACCCAGTACTTC,CASSLGTPEETQYF
many,TRBV5-5,TRBJ2-3,14,TRBD1,TGTGCCAGCAGCTTCTGGGACAGGGAGGATACGCAGTATTTT,CASSFWDREDTQYF
few,TRBV27,TRBJ1-5,13,TRBD1,TGTGCCAGCGGATGGACAGGGGGTCAGCCCCAGCATTTT,CASGWTGGQPQHF
few,TRBV13,TRBJ2-7,16,TRBD1,TGTGCCAGCAGTCTCCAACCCGGGACAGGCTTCCACGAGCAGTACTTC,CASSLQPGTGFHEQYF
few,TRBV3-1,TRBJ1-4,12,NA,TGTGCCAGCAGCCGATCGGAGGAAAGACTGTTTTTT,CASSRSEERLFF
NA,TRBV7-9,TRBJ2-3,16,TRBD1,TGTGCCAGCAGCCCCCACAGGGGGCTAGGGACAGATACGCAGTATTTT,CASSPHRGLGTDTQYF
few,TRBV5-5,TRBJ1-5,14,NA,TGTGCCAGCAGCACCTTGGAGCGGAATCAGCCCCAGCATTTT,CASSTLERNQPQHF
NA,TRBV7-9,TRBJ2-5,14,NA,TGTGCCAGCAGCTTAGTCGGGTATCCAGAGACCCAGTACTTC,CASSLVGYPETQYF
NA,TRBV25-1,TRBJ2-1,16,TRBD2,TGTGCCAGCAGTGACTCGACTAGCGGGAGGGCCGTTGTGCAGTTCTTC,CASSDSTSGRAVVQFF
few,TRBV12-3/TRBV12-4,TRBJ1-2,13,NA,TGTGCCAGCAGTTTGAGGGTTAGAGGTGGCTACACCTTC,CASSLRVRGGYTF
NA,TRBV9,TRBJ2-4,15,NA,TGTGCCAGCAGCGTCGGCGGACGCCTCGCCGATGAGCAGTACTTC,CASSVGGRLADEQYF
many,TRBV20-1,TRBJ2-7,14,TRBD1,TGCAGTGCTAGGCCTGGACAGGGGATCTACGAGCAGTACTTC,CSARPGQGIYEQYF
NA,TRBV27,TRBJ2-5,14,TRBD1,TGTGCCAGCAAGAAAGGACAGGGGCTCGGAGAGCAGTACTTC,CASKKGQGLGEQYF
once,TRBV9,TRBJ2-5,15,NA,TGTGCCAGCAGCGTGCAGGGCCAACCTCAAGAGACCCAGTACTTC,CASSVQGQPQETQYF